Detailed here is one TCR beta chain. Its antigen is unidentified. This sample is part of a study of shared clonotypes between healthy human individuals. Only in-frame clones appear in the TCRdb table, and some are missing; sequencing was by immunoSEQ multiplex PCR. Of 2 million to 2.5 million clones detected, approximately 94% appear once; the ten largest clones hold around 0.13%. Notes on the study in general: What limited the represented genetic and exposure-history diversity was the small number of donors.

CDR3 length equals 16 residues. Germline V lookup: CDR1 SGHDT, CDR2 YYEEEE. V was pared by 4 bases and J by 0 bases, with 16 bases between. The receptor was derived from a man younger than 35 in good health. The chain carries TRBV5-6 and TRBJ1-1; D ambiguous. The sequenced material came from naive CD4+ T cells sorted from blood. The subset denotes: CD45RA+ positively selected. In DNA, the CDR3 is TGTGCCAGCAGCAGGTTTGGTATGGTCATGAACACTGAAGCTTTCTTT. Encoded protein: CASSRFGMVMNTEAFF.